This T cell receptor beta chain was sequenced in a study of cytomegalovirus exposure and HLA in healthy donors. It was with 60 Vbeta and 13 Jbeta primers that the PCR ran. Libraries were prepared by immunoSEQ multiplex PCR; TCRdb keeps only in-frame clonotypes and omits some of them. The sample totals 50,000 or so clones. Study-level findings and limits: When a later analysis compared HLA-associated TCR beta chains with equally common others, the HLA-associated chains turned out to be more clonally expanded and to have lower generation probabilities.

Concerning this clone: No antigen is known for it.

The germline V gene encodes CDR1 KGHSH and CDR2 LQKENI. Trimming removed 0 bases from V and 2 bases from J, with 3 bases in between. This CDR3 spans 13 amino acids. V and J are TRBV18 and TRBJ2-3; D gene uncertain. The sequence derives from a woman aged 18-29 years in good health and CMV-seronegative. Sequencing input: PBMCs. The CDR3 loop reads CASSPPNTDTQYF. Here the CDR3 DNA reads TGTGCCAGCTCACCACCTAACACAGATACGCAGTATTTT.